The T cell receptor beta chain under discussion was sequenced for a study of Graves' ophthalmopathy and Graves' hyperthyroidism. Regarding the study as a whole: A majority of expanded thyroid clonotypes exceeding 0.001 frequency were likewise present in blood. Discrimination between ophthalmopathy and stable hyperthyroidism by a 13-signature model showed about 88% sensitivity and more than 65% specificity.

The length of the CDR3 is 12 residues. V lost 3 bases and J lost 8, with 9 bases in between. CDR1 KGHDR and CDR2 SFDVKD come from the germline V gene. Ten or more counts support this clonotype. Its antigen is currently unknown. TCR beta CDR3 amplification used RNA transcripts. The library came from an HTBI-primed first-round RT-PCR and a second-round multiplex PCR. TCRdb re-called the multiplex PCR reads through MiXCR, storing one row per CDR3 protein. Of about 370,000 distinct CDR3 sequences in the sample, around 18% were seen once. The source material was peripheral blood. The TCR was taken from a woman between 18 and 29 years old with Graves' ophthalmopathy. This chain joins TRBV24-1 and TRBJ1-1; a possible D gene is TRBD1 (5 bases). This chain's CDR3 is CATSDNGGEAFF. The CDR3 coding sequence is TGTGCCACCAGTGATAACGGGGGAGAAGCTTTCTTT.